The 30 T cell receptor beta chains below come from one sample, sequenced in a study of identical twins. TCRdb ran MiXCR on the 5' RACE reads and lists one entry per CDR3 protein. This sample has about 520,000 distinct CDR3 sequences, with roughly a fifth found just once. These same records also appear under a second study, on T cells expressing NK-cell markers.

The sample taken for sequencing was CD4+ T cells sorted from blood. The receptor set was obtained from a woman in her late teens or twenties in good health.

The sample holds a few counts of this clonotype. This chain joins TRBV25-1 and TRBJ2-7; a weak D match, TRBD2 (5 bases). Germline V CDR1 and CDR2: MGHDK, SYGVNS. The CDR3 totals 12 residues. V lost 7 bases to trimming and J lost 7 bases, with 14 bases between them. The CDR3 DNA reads TGTGCCAGCATGAGGGAACCTTGGGAGCAGTACTTC. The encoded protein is CASMREPWEQYF.

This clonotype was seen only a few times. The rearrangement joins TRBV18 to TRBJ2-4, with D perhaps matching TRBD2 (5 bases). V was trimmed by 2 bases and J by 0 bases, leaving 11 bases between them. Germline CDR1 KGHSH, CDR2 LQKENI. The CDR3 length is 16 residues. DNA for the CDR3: TGTGCCAGCTCACCATACGGGGTTTTAGCCAAAAACATTCAGTACTTC. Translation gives CASSPYGVLAKNIQYF. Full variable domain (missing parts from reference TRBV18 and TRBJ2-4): NAGVMQNPRHLVRRRGQEARLRCSPMKGHSHVYWYRQLPEEGLKFMVYLQKENIIDESGMPKERFSAEFPKEGPSILRIQQVVRGDSAAYFCASSPYGVLAKNIQYFGAGTRLSVL.

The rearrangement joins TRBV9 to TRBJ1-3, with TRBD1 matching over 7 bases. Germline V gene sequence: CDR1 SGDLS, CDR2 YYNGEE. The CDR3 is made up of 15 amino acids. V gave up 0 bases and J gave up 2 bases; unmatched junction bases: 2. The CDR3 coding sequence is TGTGCCAGCAGCGTAGGTGGACAGGCTGGAAACACCATATATTTT. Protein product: CASSVGGQAGNTIYF.

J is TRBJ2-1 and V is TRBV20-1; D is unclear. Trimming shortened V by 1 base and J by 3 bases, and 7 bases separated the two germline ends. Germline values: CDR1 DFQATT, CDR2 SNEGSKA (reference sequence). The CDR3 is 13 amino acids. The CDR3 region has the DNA TGCAGTGCTAGAGTTGATTACTACAATGAGCAGTTCTTC. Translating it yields CSARVDYYNEQFF.

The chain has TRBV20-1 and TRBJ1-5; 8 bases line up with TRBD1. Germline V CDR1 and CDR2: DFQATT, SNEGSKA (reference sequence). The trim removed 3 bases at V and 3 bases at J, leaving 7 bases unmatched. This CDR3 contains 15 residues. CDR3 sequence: CSASLGTGFNQPQHF. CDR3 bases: TGCAGTGCTAGTCTCGGGACAGGCTTCAATCAGCCCCAGCATTTT.

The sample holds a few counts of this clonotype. In DNA, the CDR3 is TGTGCCAGCACCCTGACAGGAGGAGAGCAGCCCCAGCATTTT. Protein: CASTLTGGEQPQHF. This rearrangement joins TRBV12-3 or TRBV12-4 to TRBJ1-5; D possibly corresponds to TRBD1 (6 bases). The V end lost 7 bases, the J end lost 7 bases, and 17 bases lay between the germline ends. CDR3 length equals 14 residues.

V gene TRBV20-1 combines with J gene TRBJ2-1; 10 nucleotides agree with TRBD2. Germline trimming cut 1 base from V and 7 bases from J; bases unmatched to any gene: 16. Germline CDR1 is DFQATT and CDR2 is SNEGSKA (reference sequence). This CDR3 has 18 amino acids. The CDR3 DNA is TGCAGTGCTAGAGGTTGGGTAGCGGGAGGCCCTTCGAGGAATGAGCAGTTCTTC. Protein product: CSARGWVAGGPSRNEQFF.

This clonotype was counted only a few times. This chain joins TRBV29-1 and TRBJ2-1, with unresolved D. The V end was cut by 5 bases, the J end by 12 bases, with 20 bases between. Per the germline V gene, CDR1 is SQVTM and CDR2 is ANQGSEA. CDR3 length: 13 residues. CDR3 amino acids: CSVRSGAHGGQFF. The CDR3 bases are TGCAGCGTTAGATCCGGCGCTCATGGTGGGCAGTTCTTC.

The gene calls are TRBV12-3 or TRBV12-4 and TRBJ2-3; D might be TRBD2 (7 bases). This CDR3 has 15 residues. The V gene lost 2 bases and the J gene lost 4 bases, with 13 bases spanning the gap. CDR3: CASSLRGGVADTQYF. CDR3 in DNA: TGTGCCAGCAGTTTACGAGGGGGGGTGGCAGATACGCAGTATTTT.

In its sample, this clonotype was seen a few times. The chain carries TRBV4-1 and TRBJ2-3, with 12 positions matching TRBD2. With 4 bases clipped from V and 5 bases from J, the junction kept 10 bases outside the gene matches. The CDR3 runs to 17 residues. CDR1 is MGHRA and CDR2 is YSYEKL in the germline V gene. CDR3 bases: TGCGCCAGCAGCCGAGGCGGACTAGCGGGGATTGGAGATACGCAGTATTTT. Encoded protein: CASSRGGLAGIGDTQYF.

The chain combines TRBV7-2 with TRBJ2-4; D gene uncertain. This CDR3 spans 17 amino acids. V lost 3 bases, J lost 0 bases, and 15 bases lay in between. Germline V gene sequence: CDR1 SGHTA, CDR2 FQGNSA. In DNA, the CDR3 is TGTGCCAGCAGCTTCTTGGGGTCGGGTGTAGCCAAAAACATTCAGTACTTC. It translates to CASSFLGSGVAKNIQYF.

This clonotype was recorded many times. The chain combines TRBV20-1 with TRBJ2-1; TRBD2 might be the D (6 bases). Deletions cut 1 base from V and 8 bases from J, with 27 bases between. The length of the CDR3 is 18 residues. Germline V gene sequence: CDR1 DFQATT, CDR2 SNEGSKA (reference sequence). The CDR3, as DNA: TGCAGTGCTAGAGCGCTACCTGGGAGGAGGGAGAGATTCGATGAGCAGTTCTTC. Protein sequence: CSARALPGRRERFDEQFF.

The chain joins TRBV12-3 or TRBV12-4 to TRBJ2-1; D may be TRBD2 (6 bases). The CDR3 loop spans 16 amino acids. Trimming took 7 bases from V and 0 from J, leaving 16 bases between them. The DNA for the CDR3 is TGTGCCAGCATTGAAGGAGGGCACAGCTCCTACAATGAGCAGTTCTTC. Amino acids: CASIEGGHSSYNEQFF.

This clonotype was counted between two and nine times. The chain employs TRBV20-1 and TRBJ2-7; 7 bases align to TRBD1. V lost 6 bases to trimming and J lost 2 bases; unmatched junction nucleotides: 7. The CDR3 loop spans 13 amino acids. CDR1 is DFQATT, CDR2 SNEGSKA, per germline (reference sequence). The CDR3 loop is CSATNRGTYEQYF. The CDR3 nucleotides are TGCAGTGCCACAAACAGGGGCACCTACGAGCAGTACTTC.

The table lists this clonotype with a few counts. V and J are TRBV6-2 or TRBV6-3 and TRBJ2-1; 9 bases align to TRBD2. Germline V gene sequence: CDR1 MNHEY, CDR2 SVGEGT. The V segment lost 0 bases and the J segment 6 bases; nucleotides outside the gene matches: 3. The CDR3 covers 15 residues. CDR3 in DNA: TGTGCCAGCAGTTACTCGGCGGGGGGGCCCAATGAGCAGTTCTTC. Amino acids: CASSYSAGGPNEQFF.

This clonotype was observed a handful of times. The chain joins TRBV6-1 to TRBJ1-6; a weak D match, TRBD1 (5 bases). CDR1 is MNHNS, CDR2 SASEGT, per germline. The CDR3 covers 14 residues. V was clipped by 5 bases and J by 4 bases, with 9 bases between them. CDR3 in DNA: TGTGCCAGCAGTCGGGGGACTTATAATTCACCCCTCCACTTT. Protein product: CASSRGTYNSPLHF.

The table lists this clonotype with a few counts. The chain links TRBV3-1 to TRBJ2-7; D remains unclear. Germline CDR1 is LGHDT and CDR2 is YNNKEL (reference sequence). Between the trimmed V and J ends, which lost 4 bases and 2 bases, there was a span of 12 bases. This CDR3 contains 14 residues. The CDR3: CASSPGPSPYEQYF. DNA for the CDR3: TGTGCCAGCAGCCCCGGCCCGAGCCCCTACGAGCAGTACTTC.

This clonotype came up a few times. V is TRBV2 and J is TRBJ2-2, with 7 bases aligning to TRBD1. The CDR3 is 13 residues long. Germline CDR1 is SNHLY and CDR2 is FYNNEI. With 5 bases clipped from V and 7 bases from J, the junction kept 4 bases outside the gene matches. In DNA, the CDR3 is TGTGCCAGCAGTAGACAGGGCCACGGGGAGCTGTTTTTT. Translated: CASSRQGHGELFF. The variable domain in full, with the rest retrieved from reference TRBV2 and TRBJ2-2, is EPEVTQTPSHQVTQMGQEVILRCVPISNHLYFYWYRQILGQKVEFLVSFYNNEISEKSEIFDDQFSVERPDGSNFTLKIRSTKLEDSAMYFCASSRQGHGELFFGEGSRLTVL.

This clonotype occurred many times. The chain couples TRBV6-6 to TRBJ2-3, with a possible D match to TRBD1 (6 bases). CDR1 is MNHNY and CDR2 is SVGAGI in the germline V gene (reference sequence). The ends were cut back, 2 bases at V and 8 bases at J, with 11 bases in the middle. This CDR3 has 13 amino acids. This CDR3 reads CASSYPQGATQYF. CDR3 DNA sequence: TGTGCCAGCAGTTACCCACAGGGTGCTACGCAGTATTTT.

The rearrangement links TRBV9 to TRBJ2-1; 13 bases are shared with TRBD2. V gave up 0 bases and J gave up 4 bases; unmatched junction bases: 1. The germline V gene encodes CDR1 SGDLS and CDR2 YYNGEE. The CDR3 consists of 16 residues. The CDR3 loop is CASSVGLAGGYNEQFF. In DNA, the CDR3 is TGTGCCAGCAGCGTAGGACTAGCGGGGGGATACAATGAGCAGTTCTTC.

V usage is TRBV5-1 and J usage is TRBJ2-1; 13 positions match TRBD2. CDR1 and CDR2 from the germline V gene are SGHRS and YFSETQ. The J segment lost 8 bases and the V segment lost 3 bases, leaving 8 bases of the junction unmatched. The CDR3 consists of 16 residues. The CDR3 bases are TGCGCCAGCAGCTCTGGACTAGCGGGAGATCGGGATGAGCAGTTCTTC. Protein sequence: CASSSGLAGDRDEQFF.

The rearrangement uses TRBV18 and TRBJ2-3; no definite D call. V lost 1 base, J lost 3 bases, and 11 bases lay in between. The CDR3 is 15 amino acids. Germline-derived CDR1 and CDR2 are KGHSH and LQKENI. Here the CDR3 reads CASSPQGPSTDTQYF. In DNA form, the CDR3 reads TGTGCCAGCTCACCACAAGGGCCGTCAACAGATACGCAGTATTTT.

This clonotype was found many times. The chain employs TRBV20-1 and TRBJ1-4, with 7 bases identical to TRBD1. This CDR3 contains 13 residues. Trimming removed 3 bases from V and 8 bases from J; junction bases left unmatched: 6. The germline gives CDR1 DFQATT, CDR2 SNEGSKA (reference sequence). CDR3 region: CSASRQGGEKLFF. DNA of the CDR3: TGCAGTGCTAGTCGACAGGGTGGCGAAAAACTGTTTTTT.

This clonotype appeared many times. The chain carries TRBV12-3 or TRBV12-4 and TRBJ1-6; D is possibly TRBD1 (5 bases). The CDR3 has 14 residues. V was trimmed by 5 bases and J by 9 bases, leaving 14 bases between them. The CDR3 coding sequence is TGTGCCAGCAGTCAGGGTTCGGAAGGTTCACCCCTCCACTTT. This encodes CASSQGSEGSPLHF.

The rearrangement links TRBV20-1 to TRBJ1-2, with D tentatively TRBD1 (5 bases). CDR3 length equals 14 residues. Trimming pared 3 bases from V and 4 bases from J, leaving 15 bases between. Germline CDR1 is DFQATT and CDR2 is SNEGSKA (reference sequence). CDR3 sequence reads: CSASPHVGLYGYTF. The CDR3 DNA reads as TGCAGTGCTAGCCCCCATGTGGGGCTCTATGGCTACACCTTC.

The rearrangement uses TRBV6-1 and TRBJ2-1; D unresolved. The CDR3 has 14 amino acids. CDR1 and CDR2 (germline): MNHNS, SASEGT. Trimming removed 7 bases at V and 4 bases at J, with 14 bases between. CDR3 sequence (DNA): TGTGCCAGCAAAACTAACGATTATTACAATGAGCAGTTCTTC. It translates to CASKTNDYYNEQFF.

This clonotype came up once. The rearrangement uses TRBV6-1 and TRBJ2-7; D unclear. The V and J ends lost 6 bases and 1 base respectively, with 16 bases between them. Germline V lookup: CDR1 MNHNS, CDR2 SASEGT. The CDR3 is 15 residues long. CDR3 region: CASSHSALGSYEQYF. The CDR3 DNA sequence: TGTGCCAGCAGCCATTCGGCCTTGGGATCCTACGAGCAGTACTTC.

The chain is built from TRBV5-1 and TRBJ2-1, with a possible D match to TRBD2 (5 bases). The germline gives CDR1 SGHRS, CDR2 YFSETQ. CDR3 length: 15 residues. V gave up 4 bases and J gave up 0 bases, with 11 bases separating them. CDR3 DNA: TGCGCCAGCAGCGTGAGCGGTGTCTCCTACAATGAGCAGTTCTTC. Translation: CASSVSGVSYNEQFF.

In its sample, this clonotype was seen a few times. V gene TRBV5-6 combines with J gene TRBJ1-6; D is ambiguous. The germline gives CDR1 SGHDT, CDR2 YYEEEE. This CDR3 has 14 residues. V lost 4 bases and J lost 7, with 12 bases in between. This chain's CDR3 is CASSPAQANSPLHF. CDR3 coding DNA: TGTGCCAGCAGCCCTGCGCAGGCGAATTCACCCCTCCACTTT.

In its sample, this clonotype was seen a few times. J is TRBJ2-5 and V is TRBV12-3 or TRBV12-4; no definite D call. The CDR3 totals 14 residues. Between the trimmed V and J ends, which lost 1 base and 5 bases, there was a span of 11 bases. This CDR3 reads CASSLEFRIETQYF. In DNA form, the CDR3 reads TGTGCCAGCAGTTTAGAATTCAGGATCGAGACCCAGTACTTC.